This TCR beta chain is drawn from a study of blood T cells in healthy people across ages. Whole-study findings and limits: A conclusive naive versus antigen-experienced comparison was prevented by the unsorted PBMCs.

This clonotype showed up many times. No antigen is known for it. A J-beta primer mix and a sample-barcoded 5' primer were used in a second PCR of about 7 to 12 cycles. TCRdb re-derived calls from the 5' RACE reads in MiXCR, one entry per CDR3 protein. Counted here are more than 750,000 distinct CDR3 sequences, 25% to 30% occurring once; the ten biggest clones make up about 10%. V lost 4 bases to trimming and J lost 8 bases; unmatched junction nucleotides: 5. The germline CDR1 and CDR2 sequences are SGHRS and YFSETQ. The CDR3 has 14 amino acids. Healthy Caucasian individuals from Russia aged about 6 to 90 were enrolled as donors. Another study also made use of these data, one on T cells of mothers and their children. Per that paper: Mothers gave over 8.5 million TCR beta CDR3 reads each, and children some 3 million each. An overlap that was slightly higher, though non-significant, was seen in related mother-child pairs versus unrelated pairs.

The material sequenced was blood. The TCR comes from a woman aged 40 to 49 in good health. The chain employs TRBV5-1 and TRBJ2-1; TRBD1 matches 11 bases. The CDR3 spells CASSQRTGGYEQFF. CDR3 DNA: TGCGCCAGCAGCCAAAGGACAGGGGGCTATGAGCAGTTCTTC.